This T cell receptor beta chain emerged from a study of PD-1 blockade in classical Hodgkin lymphoma. Remarks on this clone: What it recognizes is unknown.

Time point specified: cycle 4 day 1 (C4D1), after five to seven weeks of nivolumab. Brentuximab vedotin exposure varied, and every patient relapsed after autologous stem cell transplantation. Findings and limits, study-wide: Repertoire difference causes, possibly disease activity or prior therapy, remain undefined. Relapsed/refractory patients reportedly had lower baseline diversity than newly diagnosed patients. Those achieving complete response showed baseline diversity like newly diagnosed patients. Only CD4+ TCR diversity, not CD8+, had risen significantly by C4D1.

This table comes from immunoSEQ multiplex PCR, and its TCRdb copy is limited to in-frame clones, with some not included. The sample shows 90,000 to 140,000 clones, over 85% of them seen only once. This CDR3 comprises 13 residues. The TCR comes from a human donor with classical Hodgkin lymphoma. Specimen: peripheral blood mononuclear cells (PBMCs), collected before the fourth cycle of nivolumab. The rearrangement links TRBV21-1 to TRBJ2-7; the D segment call TRBD2 is taken from the table without a DNA check. TRBV21-1 counts as a pseudogene. The CDR3 loop reads CASSKQEIYEQYF. The CDR3 bases are TGTGCCAGCAGCAAACAAGAGATCTACGAGCAGTACTTC.